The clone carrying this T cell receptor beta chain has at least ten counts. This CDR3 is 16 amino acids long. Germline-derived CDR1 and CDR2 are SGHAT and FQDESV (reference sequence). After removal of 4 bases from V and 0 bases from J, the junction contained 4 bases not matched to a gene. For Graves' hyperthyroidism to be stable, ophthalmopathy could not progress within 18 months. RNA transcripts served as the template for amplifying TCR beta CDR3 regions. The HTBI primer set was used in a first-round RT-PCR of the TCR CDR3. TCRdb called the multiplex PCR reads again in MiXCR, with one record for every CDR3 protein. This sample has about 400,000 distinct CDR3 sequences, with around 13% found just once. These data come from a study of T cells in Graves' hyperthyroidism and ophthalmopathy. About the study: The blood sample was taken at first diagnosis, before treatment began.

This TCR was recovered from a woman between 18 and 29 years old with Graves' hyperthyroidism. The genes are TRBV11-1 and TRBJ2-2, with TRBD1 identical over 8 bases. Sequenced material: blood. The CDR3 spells CASSSPGGANTGELFF. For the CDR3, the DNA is TGTGCCAGCAGCTCACCAGGGGGCGCGAACACCGGGGAGCTGTTTTTT.